The 8 T cell receptor beta chains given below trace back to one sample, sequenced in a study of T cell repertoires in cytomegalovirus infection. TCRdb itself ran the reads through MiXCR, one entry per CDR3 protein. The sample records about 450,000 distinct CDR3 sequences, roughly a third being singletons. Sequencing used PBMCs. These receptors were obtained from a human donor in good health (CMV status not recorded). Some clones in this sample may be carry-over from other donors' samples.

This clonotype appeared a few times. This chain connects TRBV20-1 to TRBJ1-2; no reliable D call. V gave up 2 bases and J gave up 3 bases, with 7 bases separating them. The germline V gene has CDR1 DFQATT and CDR2 SNEGSKA (reference sequence). The CDR3 consists of 12 residues. The CDR3 loop reads CSARISDYGYTF. CDR3 nucleotides: TGCAGTGCTAGAATAAGCGACTATGGCTACACCTTC.

The chain has TRBV29-1 and TRBJ2-3, with 7 bases identical to TRBD2. The CDR3 extends over 15 amino acids. Germline assignment: CDR1 SQVTM and CDR2 ANQGSEA. Trimming took 2 bases from V and 2 from J; bases not matched to a gene: 7. This CDR3 is CSVEQSGTNTDTQYF. The CDR3 DNA follows: TGCAGCGTTGAACAGTCGGGGACTAACACAGATACGCAGTATTTT.

The chain carries TRBV6-6 and TRBJ1-2; the D gene is possibly TRBD1 (5 bases). The germline gives CDR1 MNHNY, CDR2 SVGAGI (reference sequence). The CDR3 is 12 residues long. Trimming cost V 6 bases and J 1 base, with 6 bases left between them. CDR3 sequence (DNA): TGTGCCAGCAGGACAGATAACTATGGCTACACCTTC. The encoded protein is CASRTDNYGYTF.

This clonotype was counted a few times. This chain connects TRBV6-1 to TRBJ2-7; 11 bases fit TRBD1. The CDR3 covers 15 residues. CDR1 MNHNS and CDR2 SASEGT come from the germline V gene. The V and J ends lost 8 bases and 5 bases, in that order; junction bases with no gene match: 11. CDR3 bases: TGTGCCAGCCTCAACCGTGGGGGACAGGGGGACGAGCAGTACTTC. It encodes CASLNRGGQGDEQYF.

This clonotype was counted ten times or more. The V call is TRBV7-2, the J call TRBJ1-5, with D unresolved. Germline loops: CDR1 SGHTA, CDR2 FQGNSA. This CDR3 comprises 15 residues. Trimming stripped 2 bases from V and 1 base from J, with 9 bases between. The CDR3 here is CASSLRGGSNQPQHF. CDR3 nucleotides: TGTGCCAGCAGCTTACGTGGCGGCAGCAATCAGCCCCAGCATTTT.

This clonotype appeared a few times. This sequence joins TRBV6-2 or TRBV6-3 and TRBJ1-1; 8 bases line up with TRBD1. The V gene end was trimmed by 6 bases and the J gene end by 0 bases; junction bases not matched to a gene: 3. The CDR3 covers 14 residues. Germline-derived CDR1 and CDR2 are MNHEY and SVGEGT. CDR3 residues: CASRNRGMNTEAFF. The CDR3 nucleotides read TGTGCCAGCAGAAACAGGGGGATGAACACTGAAGCTTTCTTT.

Ten or more counts support this clonotype. The rearrangement joins TRBV28 to TRBJ2-3; the D gene is possibly TRBD2 (6 bases). The CDR3 covers 15 residues. The ends were cut back, 8 bases at V and 0 bases at J, with 15 bases in the middle. Germline lookup yields CDR1 MDHEN and CDR2 SYDVKM. CDR3: CASDSHRGSTDTQYF. The CDR3 region has the DNA TGTGCCAGCGATTCGCACCGGGGGAGCACAGATACGCAGTATTTT.

To note about this clonotype: A read error is possible here, since a much larger clone lies one base away. The gene calls are TRBV11-2 and TRBJ2-5; TRBD1 matches at 7 bases. Per the germline V gene, CDR1 is SGHAT and CDR2 is FQNNGV. The CDR3 consists of 16 residues. In nucleotides, the CDR3 is TGTGCCAGCAGCCCCGGGACAGTCCCTCCAGGGGAGACCCAGTCCTTC. Its protein is CASSPGTVPPGETQSF. The full variable domain, completed using reference TRBV11-2 and TRBJ2-5, is EAGVAQSPRYKIIEKRQSVAFWCNPISGHATLYWYQQILGQGPKLLIQFQNNGVVDDSQLPKDRFSAERLKGVDSTLKIQPAKLEDSAVYLCASSPGTVPPGETQSFGPGTRLLVL.